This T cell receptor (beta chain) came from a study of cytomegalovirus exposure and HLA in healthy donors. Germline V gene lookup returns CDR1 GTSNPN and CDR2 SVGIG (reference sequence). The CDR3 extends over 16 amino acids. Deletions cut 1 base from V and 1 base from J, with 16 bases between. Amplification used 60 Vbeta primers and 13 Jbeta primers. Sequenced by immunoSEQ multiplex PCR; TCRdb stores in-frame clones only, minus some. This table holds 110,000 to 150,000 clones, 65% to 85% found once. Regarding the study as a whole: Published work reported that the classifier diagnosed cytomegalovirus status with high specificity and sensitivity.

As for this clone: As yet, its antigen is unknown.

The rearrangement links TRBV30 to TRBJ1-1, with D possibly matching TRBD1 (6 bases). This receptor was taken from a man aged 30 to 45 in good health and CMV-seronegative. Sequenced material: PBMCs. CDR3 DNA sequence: TGTGCCTGGAGTGCTGGACCGGGACAAAAGAACACTGAAGCTTTCTTT. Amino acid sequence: CAWSAGPGQKNTEAFF. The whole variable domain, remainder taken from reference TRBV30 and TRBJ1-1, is SQTIHQWPATLVQPVGSPLSLECTVEGTSNPNLYWYRQAAGRGLQLLFYSVGIGQISSEVPQNLSASRPQDRQFILSSKKLLLSDSGFYLCAWSAGPGQKNTEAFFGQGTRLTVV.